Listed below are T cell receptor beta chains from one sample, sequenced in a study of CD8 T cells in Susac syndrome. TCRdb itself ran the immunoSEQ multiplex PCR reads through MiXCR, one entry per CDR3 protein. The sample lists about 250,000 distinct CDR3 sequences; around 93% were seen once. What was sequenced was CD4+ T cells from PBMCs. The receptors were sampled from a human donor with multiple sclerosis. Each CDR3 is given with its conserved first and last residue. A D gene is named only where the DNA matches it firmly. Part of the rows lack a size; the others show once, few, many or a class for expanded clones.

V gene	clone size	J gene	D gene	CDR3 protein	CDR3 DNA
TRBV27	-	TRBJ2-7	TRBD1	CASSLLTGTGFYEQYF	TGTGCCAGCAGTCTCCTTACCGGGACAGGGTTCTACGAGCAGTACTTC
TRBV7-9	-	TRBJ1-3	-	CASSFTDIHSGNTIYF	TGTGCCAGCAGCTTCACCGACATCCACTCTGGAAACACCATATATTTT
TRBV12-3/TRBV12-4	-	TRBJ2-7	-	CASSYSYEQYF	TGTGCCAGCAGTTATTCCTACGAGCAGTACTTC
TRBV7-9	-	TRBJ1-2	-	CASSFGYDYGYTF	TGTGCCAGCAGTTTTGGGTATGACTATGGCTACACCTTC
TRBV5-1	-	TRBJ2-5	TRBD2	CASRESGGQETQYF	TGCGCCAGCAGAGAGAGCGGGGGCCAAGAGACCCAGTACTTC
TRBV6-1	-	TRBJ2-3	TRBD1	CAGRQGHKTDTQYF	TGTGCCGGCAGACAGGGCCACAAGACAGATACGCAGTATTTT
TRBV7-9	-	TRBJ2-1	TRBD2	CASSGPAGGPAILYEQFF	TGTGCCAGCAGCGGGCCAGCGGGAGGGCCGGCGATACTCTATGAGCAGTTCTTC
TRBV5-6	-	TRBJ2-5	TRBD2	CASSPAASGGLGTQYF	TGTGCCAGCAGCCCAGCTGCTAGCGGGGGACTCGGGACCCAGTACTTC
TRBV5-1	-	TRBJ1-2	-	CASSNRDANYGYTF	TGCGCCAGCAGCAACCGGGACGCTAACTATGGCTACACCTTC
TRBV6-5	-	TRBJ1-5	TRBD1	CASSWGQSSNQPQHF	TGTGCCAGCAGTTGGGGACAGAGTAGCAATCAGCCCCAGCATTTT
TRBV29-1	few	TRBJ2-7	-	CSVEDPRSYEQYF	TGCAGCGTTGAAGATCCCCGTTCCTACGAGCAGTACTTC
TRBV29-1	-	TRBJ2-2	TRBD1	CSVERTGATGELFF	TGCAGCGTTGAACGAACAGGGGCCACCGGGGAGCTGTTTTTT
TRBV7-9	-	TRBJ1-4	-	CASSLEEEKLFF	TGTGCCAGCAGCTTAGAAGAAGAAAAACTGTTTTTT
TRBV2	-	TRBJ2-7	TRBD1	CASSRWTGGYEQYF	TGTGCCAGCAGTCGCTGGACAGGGGGTTACGAGCAGTACTTC
TRBV30	-	TRBJ1-2	TRBD1	CAWKIVGQGANYGYTF	TGTGCCTGGAAGATCGTGGGACAGGGGGCGAACTATGGCTACACCTTC
TRBV12-3/TRBV12-4	-	TRBJ2-2	-	CASSQKRANTGELFF	TGTGCCAGCAGCCAGAAACGGGCGAACACCGGGGAGCTGTTTTTT
TRBV7-8	-	TRBJ2-3	TRBD2	CASTLDLAGGTDTQYF	TGTGCCAGCACCTTAGACCTAGCGGGGGGCACAGATACGCAGTATTTT
TRBV20-1	-	TRBJ2-6	TRBD1	CSAPGQGHSGANVLTF	TGCAGTGCTCCGGGACAGGGTCACTCTGGGGCCAACGTCCTGACTTTC
TRBV12-3/TRBV12-4	-	TRBJ1-1	-	CASSLGRGNTEAFF	TGTGCCAGCAGTTTGGGTAGGGGGAACACTGAAGCTTTCTTT
TRBV6-1	once	TRBJ1-2	TRBD1	CASSETGHYGYTF	TGTGCCAGCAGTGAGACAGGGCACTATGGCTACACCTTC
TRBV30	-	TRBJ1-1	-	CAWSIAGWTEAFF	TGTGCCTGGAGTATTGCCGGGTGGACTGAAGCTTTCTTT
TRBV5-1	-	TRBJ1-1	TRBD1	CASTIDRGNTEAFF	TGCGCCAGCACCATCGACAGGGGGAACACTGAAGCTTTCTTT
TRBV5-1	-	TRBJ2-2	-	CASSLVDAGVTGELFF	TGCGCCAGCAGCTTGGTTGATGCAGGGGTGACCGGGGAGCTGTTTTTT
TRBV5-6	-	TRBJ2-1	-	CASSLAVGTYNEQFF	TGTGCCAGCAGCTTGGCCGTGGGGACGTACAATGAGCAGTTCTTC
TRBV25-1	-	TRBJ1-2	-	CASTVGVGGYTF	TGTGCCAGCACCGTAGGGGTCGGTGGCTACACCTTC
TRBV11-2	-	TRBJ1-2	-	CASSLSLAQDLYGYTF	TGTGCCAGCAGCTTATCCCTCGCACAGGACCTCTATGGCTACACCTTC
TRBV4-2	-	TRBJ1-1	TRBD1	CASSQDPQGDTEAFF	TGTGCCAGCAGCCAAGATCCCCAGGGGGACACTGAAGCTTTCTTT
TRBV29-1	-	TRBJ1-1	-	CSVGQPLNTEAFF	TGCAGCGTTGGACAGCCCTTGAACACTGAAGCTTTCTTT
TRBV5-1	-	TRBJ1-1	-	CASSLSPGTGTEAFF	TGCGCCAGCAGCCTCTCACCGGGGACCGGGACTGAAGCTTTCTTT
TRBV19	few	TRBJ2-3	-	CASSEGRTDTQYF	TGTGCCAGTAGTGAGGGGCGCACAGATACGCAGTATTTT
TRBV18	-	TRBJ2-7	-	CASSPEGGYEQYF	TGTGCCAGCTCACCAGAGGGTGGGTACGAGCAGTACTTC